This T cell receptor (beta chain) came from a study of T cells after yellow fever vaccination. On the study more broadly: It was SMART-Seq v4 Ultra Low Input that prepared the fractions with low cell numbers.

This clonotype was counted between two and nine times. Its matching antigen is unknown. Making TCR cDNA involved 5'RACE template switching, which added UMIs and a universal primer site. In TCRdb, the 5' RACE reads were re-called with MiXCR into one record per CDR3 protein. The sample yields 500,000 to 700,000 distinct CDR3 sequences, about 19% seen once. Findings of the study overall: Most primary-vaccination clones reappeared after the booster (more than 95% CD4, 85% to 90% CD8). Overall, a small share of clonotypes was seen in both CD4 and CD8 compartments.

V was cut by 2 bases and J by 10 bases, with 8 bases left in between. This CDR3 contains 12 residues. Germline loops: CDR1 MNHEY, CDR2 SVGAGI. This receptor was identified in a man younger than 45 who received the YFV17D yellow fever vaccine. The sample here was PBMCs, taken 15 days after the yellow fever booster vaccination. The chain is built from TRBV6-5 and TRBJ1-4; D is possibly TRBD1 (5 bases). CDR3 DNA: TGTGCCAGCAGTTACGGTGGGGGAAAACTGTTTTTT. Amino acid sequence: CASSYGGGKLFF.